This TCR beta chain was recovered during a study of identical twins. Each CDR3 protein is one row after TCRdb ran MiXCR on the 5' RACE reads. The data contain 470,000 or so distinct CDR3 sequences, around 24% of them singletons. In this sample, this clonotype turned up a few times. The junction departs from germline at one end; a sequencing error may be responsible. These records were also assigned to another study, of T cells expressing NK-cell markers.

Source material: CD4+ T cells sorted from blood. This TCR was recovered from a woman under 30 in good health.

CDR3 coding DNA: TGCAGTGCTAGAGAGGGTGCCGACCGATCGGACTTC. Translation gives CSAREGADRSDF. This chain links TRBV20-1 with TRBJ2-7, with D unclear. CDR3 length: 12 residues. Germline V gives CDR1 DFQATT, CDR2 SNEGSKA (reference sequence).